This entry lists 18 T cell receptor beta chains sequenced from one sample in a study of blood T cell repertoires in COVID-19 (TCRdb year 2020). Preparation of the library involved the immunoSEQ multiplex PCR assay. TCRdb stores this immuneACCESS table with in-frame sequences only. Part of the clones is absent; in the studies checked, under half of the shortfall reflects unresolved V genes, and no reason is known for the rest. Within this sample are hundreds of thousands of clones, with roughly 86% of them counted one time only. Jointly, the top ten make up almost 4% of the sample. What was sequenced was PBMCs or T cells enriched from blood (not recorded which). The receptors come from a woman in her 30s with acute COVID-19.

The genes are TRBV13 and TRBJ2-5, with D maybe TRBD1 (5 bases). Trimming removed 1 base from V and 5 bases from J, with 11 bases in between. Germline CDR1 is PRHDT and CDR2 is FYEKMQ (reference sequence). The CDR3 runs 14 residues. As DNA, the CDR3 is TGTGCCAGCAGCTTAGTCTTAGGGGCGGAGACCCAGTACTTC. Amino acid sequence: CASSLVLGAETQYF. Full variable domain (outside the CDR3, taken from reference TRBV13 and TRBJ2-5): AAGVIQSPRHLIKEKRETATLKCYPIPRHDTVYWYQQGPGQDPQFLISFYEKMQSDKGSIPDRFSAQQFSDYHSELNMSSLELGDSALYFCASSLVLGAETQYFGPGTRLLVL.

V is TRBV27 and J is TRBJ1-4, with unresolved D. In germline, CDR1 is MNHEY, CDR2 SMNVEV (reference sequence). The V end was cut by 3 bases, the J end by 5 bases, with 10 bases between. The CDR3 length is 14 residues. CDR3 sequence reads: CASSLWGGNEKLFF. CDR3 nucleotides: TGTGCCAGCAGTTTGTGGGGAGGCAATGAAAAACTGTTTTTT.

Written as DNA, the CDR3 is TGTGCCAGCAACTCCCTCCGGGGGAACTATGGCTACACCTTC. Encoded protein: CASNSLRGNYGYTF. This chain joins TRBV27 and TRBJ1-2, with a possible D match to TRBD1 (5 bases). Trimming removed 7 bases at V and 2 bases at J, with 14 bases between. This CDR3 contains 14 residues. Looked up from germline, CDR1 is MNHEY and CDR2 is SMNVEV (reference sequence).

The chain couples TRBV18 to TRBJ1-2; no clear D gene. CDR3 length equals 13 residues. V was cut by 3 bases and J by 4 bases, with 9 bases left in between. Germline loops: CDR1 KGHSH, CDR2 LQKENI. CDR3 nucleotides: TGTGCCAGCTCACCTCCCCAGGCCTATGGCTACACCTTC. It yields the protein CASSPPQAYGYTF.

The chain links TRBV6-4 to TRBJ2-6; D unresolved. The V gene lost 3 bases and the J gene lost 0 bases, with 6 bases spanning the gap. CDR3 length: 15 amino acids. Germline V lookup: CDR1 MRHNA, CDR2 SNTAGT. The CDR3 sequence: CASSEQHSGANVLTF. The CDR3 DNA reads TGTGCCAGCAGTGAACAGCACTCTGGGGCCAACGTCCTGACTTTC.

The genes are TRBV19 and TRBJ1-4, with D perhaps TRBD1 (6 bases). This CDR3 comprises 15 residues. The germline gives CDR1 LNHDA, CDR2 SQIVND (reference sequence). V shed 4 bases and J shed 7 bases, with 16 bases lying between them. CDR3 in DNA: TGTGCCAGTAGTACCACAGGGTTAAGGAGTGAAAAACTGTTTTTT. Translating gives CASSTTGLRSEKLFF.

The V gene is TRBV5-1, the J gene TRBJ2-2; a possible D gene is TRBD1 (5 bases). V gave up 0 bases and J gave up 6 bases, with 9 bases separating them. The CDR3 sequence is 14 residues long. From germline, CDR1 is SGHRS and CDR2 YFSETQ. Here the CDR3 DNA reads TGCGCCAGCAGCTTGGCGTGGGGCTCCGGGGAGCTGTTTTTT. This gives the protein CASSLAWGSGELFF.

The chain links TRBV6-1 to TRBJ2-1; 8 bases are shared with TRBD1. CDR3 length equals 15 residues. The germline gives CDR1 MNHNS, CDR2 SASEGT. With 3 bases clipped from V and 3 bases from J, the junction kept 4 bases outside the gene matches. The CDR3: CASSDQGAIYNEQFF. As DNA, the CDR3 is TGTGCCAGCAGTGATCAGGGGGCTATCTACAATGAGCAGTTCTTC.

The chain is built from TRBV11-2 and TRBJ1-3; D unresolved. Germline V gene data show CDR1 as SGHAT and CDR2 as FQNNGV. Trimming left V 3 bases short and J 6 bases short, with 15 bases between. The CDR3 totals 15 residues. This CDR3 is CASSLGRGILNTIYF. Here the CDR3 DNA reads TGTGCCAGCAGCTTGGGCAGAGGGATATTAAACACCATATATTTT.

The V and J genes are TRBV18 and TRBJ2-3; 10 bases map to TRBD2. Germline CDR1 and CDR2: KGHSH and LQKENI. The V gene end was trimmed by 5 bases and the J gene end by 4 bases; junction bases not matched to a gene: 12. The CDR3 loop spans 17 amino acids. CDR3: CASSSVRGLAVPDTQYF. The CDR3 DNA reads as TGTGCCAGCTCATCTGTAAGAGGACTAGCGGTACCAGATACGCAGTATTTT.

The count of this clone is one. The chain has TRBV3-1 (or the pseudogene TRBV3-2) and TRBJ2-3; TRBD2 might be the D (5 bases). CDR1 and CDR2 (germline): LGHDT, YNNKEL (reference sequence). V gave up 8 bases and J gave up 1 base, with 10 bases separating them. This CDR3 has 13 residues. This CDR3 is CASRGAGTDTQYF. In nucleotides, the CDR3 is TGTGCCAGCCGGGGAGCGGGCACAGATACGCAGTATTTT.

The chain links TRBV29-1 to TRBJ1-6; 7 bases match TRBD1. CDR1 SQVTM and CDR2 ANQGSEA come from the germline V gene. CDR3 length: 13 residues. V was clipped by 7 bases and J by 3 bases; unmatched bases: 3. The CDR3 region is CSAGTDYNSPLHF. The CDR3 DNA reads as TGCAGCGCGGGGACAGACTATAATTCACCCCTCCACTTT. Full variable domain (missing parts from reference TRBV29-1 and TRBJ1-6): SAVISQKPSRDICQRGTSLTIQCQVDSQVTMMFWYRQQPGQSLTLIATANQGSEATYESGFVIDKFPISRPNLTFSTLTVSNMSPEDSSIYLCSAGTDYNSPLHFGNGTRLTVT.

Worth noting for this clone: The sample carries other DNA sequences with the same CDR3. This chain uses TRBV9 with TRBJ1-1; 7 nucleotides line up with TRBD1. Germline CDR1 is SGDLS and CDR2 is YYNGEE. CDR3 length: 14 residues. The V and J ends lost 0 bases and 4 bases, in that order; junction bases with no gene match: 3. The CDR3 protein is CASSVGQGRTEAFF. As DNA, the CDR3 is TGTGCCAGCAGCGTAGGACAGGGCCGCACTGAAGCTTTCTTT. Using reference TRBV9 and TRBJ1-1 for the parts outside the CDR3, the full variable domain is DSGVTQTPKHLITATGQRVTLRCSPRSGDLSVYWYQQSLDQGLQFLIQYYNGEERAKGNILERFSAQQFPDLHSELNLSSLELGDSALYFCASSVGQGRTEAFFGQGTRLTVV.

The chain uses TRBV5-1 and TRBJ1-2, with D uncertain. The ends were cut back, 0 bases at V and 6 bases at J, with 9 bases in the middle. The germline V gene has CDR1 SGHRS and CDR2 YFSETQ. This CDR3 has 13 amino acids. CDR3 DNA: TGCGCCAGCAGCTTGGAAGGGAGAGATGGCTACACCTTC. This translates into CASSLEGRDGYTF. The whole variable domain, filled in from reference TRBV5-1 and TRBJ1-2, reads KAGVTQTPRYLIKTRGQQVTLSCSPISGHRSVSWYQQTPGQGLQFLFEYFSETQRNKGNFPGRFSGRQFSNSRSEMNVSTLELGDSALYLCASSLEGRDGYTFGSGTRLTVV.

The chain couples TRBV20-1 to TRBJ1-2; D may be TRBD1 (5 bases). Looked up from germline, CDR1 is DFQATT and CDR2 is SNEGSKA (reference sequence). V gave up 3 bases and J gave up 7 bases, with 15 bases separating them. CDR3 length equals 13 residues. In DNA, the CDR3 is TGCAGTGCTAGTCCTCCAGGGTTAAGTGGCTACACCTTC. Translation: CSASPPGLSGYTF.

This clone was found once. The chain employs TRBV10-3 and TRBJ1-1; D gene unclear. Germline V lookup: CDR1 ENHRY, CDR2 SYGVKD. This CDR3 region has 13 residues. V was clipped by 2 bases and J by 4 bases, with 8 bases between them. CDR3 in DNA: TGTGCCATCAGTGAGACCACAATCACTGAAGCTTTCTTT. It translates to CAISETTITEAFF.

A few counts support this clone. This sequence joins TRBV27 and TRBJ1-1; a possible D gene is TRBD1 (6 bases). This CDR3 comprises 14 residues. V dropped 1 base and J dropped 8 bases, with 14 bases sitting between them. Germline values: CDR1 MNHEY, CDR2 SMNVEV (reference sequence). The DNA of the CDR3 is TGTGCCAGCAGTTTATTAGGGGGGGGCGGGGAAGCTTTCTTT. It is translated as CASSLLGGGGEAFF.

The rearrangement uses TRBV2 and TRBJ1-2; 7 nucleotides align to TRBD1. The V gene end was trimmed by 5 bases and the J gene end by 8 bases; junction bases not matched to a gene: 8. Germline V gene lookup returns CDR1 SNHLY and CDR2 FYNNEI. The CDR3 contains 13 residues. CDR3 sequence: CASSLDRERGYTF. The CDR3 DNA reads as TGTGCCAGCAGTCTTGACAGGGAGCGGGGCTACACCTTC.